Following are 8 T cell receptor beta chains from one sample sequenced in a study of regulatory T cells in long-lasting Graves disease. The sample's time point: newly diagnosed GD, antithyroid drugs for less than 3 months. The TCR library was made from RNA extracted from PBMCs. The authors built TCR beta libraries using iRepertoire HTBI primers and Arm-PCR of CDR3 regions. Via MiXCR, TCRdb re-called the multiplex PCR reads, giving one row per CDR3 protein. Of fewer than 350,000 distinct CDR3 sequences listed, 15% to 20% are singletons. Specimen: peripheral blood mononuclear cells (PBMCs), collected at new diagnosis, from a patient treated with antithyroid drugs. These receptors were taken from a female donor with Graves disease.

This clonotype has a count of ten or more. The chain uses TRBV5-1 and TRBJ2-1, with D perhaps TRBD2 (6 bases). V was cut by 4 bases and J by 7 bases, with 15 bases left in between. Looked up from germline, CDR1 is SGHRS and CDR2 is YFSETQ. CDR3 length: 14 amino acids. The CDR3 bases are TGCGCCAGCAGCGTGGGGGACTTGGGGAATGAGCAGTTCTTC. Translation gives CASSVGDLGNEQFF.

There are many counts of this clonotype. The chain carries TRBV7-2 and TRBJ2-7, with D hard to call. The V gene lost 2 bases and the J gene lost 3 bases, with 8 bases spanning the gap. The germline V gene encodes CDR1 SGHTA and CDR2 FQGNSA. The CDR3 is 13 amino acids. CDR3 sequence: CASSLKRNYEQYF. CDR3 coding DNA: TGTGCCAGCAGCTTAAAGAGGAACTACGAGCAGTACTTC. Based on the CDR3 plus reference TRBV7-2 and TRBJ2-7, the full variable domain is GAGVSQSPSNKVTEKGKDVELRCDPISGHTALYWYRQSLGQGLEFLIYFQGNSAPDKSGLPSDRFSAERTGGSVSTLTIQRTQQEDSAVYLCASSLKRNYEQYFGPGTRLTVT.

Turning to this clonotype: This may come from a read error, since a much larger clone is one base off. This chain connects TRBV2 to TRBJ1-4; D gene ambiguous. Trimming shortened V by 6 bases and J by 6 bases, and 11 bases separated the two germline ends. This CDR3 spans 13 amino acids. The V gene's germline CDR1 is SNHLY and CDR2 FYNNEI. Here the CDR3 DNA reads TGTGCCAGCAGGGCGGGCCCTGATGAAAAACTGTTTTTT. This encodes CASRAGPDEKLFF.

With regard to this clonotype: This likely came from a read error, as a far larger clone is one base away. This chain links TRBV7-9 with TRBJ2-1; a possible D gene is TRBD1 (6 bases). Germline assignment: CDR1 SEHNR and CDR2 FQNEAQ (reference sequence). V lost 5 bases, J lost 10 bases, and 21 bases lay in between. The CDR3 is made up of 15 amino acids. The DNA for the CDR3 is TGTGCCAGCAGCACCGGACTTTGGGGGCGGTACGAGCAGTTCTTC. This gives the protein CASSTGLWGRYEQFF.

This clonotype was seen ten or more times. The rearrangement uses TRBV6-5 and TRBJ2-3; possible D gene TRBD2, 6 bases. The length of the CDR3 is 17 residues. The germline V gene has CDR1 MNHEY and CDR2 SVGAGI. V gave up 1 base and J gave up 0 bases, with 14 bases separating them. Here the CDR3 reads CASSYWELALSTDTQYF. The DNA for the CDR3 is TGTGCCAGCAGTTACTGGGAACTAGCTCTAAGCACAGATACGCAGTATTTT.

As to this clonotype: It differs at one base from a far larger clone, so likely a read error. The chain employs TRBV7-8 and TRBJ2-3; TRBD1 aligns across 9 bases. TRBJ2-5 explains the end of the DNA better; the J call may be wrong. Germline CDR1 and CDR2: SGHVS and FQNEAQ. CDR3 length equals 14 residues. For the CDR3, the DNA is TGTGGCAGCAGTGGGACAGGGTCAGGGGAGACCCAGTACTTC. Translating gives CGSSGTGSGETQYF.

This clonotype was counted a few times. This sequence may be a read error, since a much larger clone differs from it by one base. The chain combines TRBV27 with TRBJ2-6, with D unclear. The CDR3 is 14 residues long. CDR1 and CDR2 from the germline V gene are MNHEY and SMNVEV (reference sequence). The CDR3: CAGSSRSGANVLTF. The CDR3 nucleotides are TGTGCCGGCAGTTCCCGATCTGGGGCCAACGTCCTGACTTTC.

This clonotype came up many times. This chain joins TRBV28 and TRBJ2-5; no firm D call. This CDR3 has 14 amino acids. CDR1 and CDR2 from the germline V gene are MDHEN and SYDVKM. Trimming took 3 bases from V and 5 from J, leaving 13 bases between them. The CDR3 here is CASSFPGPVETQYF. In DNA, the CDR3 is TGTGCCAGCAGTTTTCCAGGTCCGGTTGAGACCCAGTACTTC.